This TCR beta chain derives from a study of human T cells and chemical hapten exposure. General study results and limits: High-frequency TCRs, those above 1 in 1000, stayed the same after DPC sensitization.

Time point: healthy volunteer bleed at 2 weeks. Unfractionated whole blood yielded total RNA. One entry per CDR3 protein, called by TCRdb with MiXCR from the RACE reads. The table records about 130,000 distinct CDR3 sequences, approximately 9.1% of them present only once. The germline CDR1 and CDR2 sequences are SGHDN and FVKESK. The CDR3 covers 13 residues. V dropped 3 bases and J dropped 8; count of bases not matched to a gene: 4. This clonotype was observed at least ten times. The antigen remains unidentified. The receptor's source is a male donor in good health. Some clones in this sample may be carry-over from other donors' samples. The sample consisted of whole blood. The V and J genes are TRBV14 and TRBJ2-1, with 7 bases that match TRBD1. CDR3 in amino acids: CASSQYRGDEQFF. In DNA, the CDR3 is TGTGCCAGCAGCCAGTACAGGGGCGATGAGCAGTTCTTC.